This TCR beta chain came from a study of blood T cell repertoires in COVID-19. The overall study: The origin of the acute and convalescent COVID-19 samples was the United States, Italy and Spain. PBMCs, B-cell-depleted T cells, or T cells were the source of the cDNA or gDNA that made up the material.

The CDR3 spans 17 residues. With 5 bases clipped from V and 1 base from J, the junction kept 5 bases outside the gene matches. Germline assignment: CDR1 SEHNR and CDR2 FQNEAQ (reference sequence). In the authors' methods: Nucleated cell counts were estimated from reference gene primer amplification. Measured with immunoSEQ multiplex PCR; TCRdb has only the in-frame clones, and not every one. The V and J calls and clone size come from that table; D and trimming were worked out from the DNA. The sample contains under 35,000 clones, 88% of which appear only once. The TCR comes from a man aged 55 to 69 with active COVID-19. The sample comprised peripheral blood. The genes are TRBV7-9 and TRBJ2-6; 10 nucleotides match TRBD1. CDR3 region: CASSGDRGLSGANVLTF. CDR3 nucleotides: TGTGCCAGCAGCGGCGACAGGGGGCTTTCTGGGGCCAACGTCCTGACTTTC. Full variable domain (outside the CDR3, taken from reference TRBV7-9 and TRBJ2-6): DTGVSQNPRHKITKRGQNVTFRCDPISEHNRLYWYRQTLGQGPEFLTYFQNEAQLEKSRLLSDRFSAERPKGSFSTLEIQRTEQGDSAMYLCASSGDRGLSGANVLTFGAGSRLTVL.